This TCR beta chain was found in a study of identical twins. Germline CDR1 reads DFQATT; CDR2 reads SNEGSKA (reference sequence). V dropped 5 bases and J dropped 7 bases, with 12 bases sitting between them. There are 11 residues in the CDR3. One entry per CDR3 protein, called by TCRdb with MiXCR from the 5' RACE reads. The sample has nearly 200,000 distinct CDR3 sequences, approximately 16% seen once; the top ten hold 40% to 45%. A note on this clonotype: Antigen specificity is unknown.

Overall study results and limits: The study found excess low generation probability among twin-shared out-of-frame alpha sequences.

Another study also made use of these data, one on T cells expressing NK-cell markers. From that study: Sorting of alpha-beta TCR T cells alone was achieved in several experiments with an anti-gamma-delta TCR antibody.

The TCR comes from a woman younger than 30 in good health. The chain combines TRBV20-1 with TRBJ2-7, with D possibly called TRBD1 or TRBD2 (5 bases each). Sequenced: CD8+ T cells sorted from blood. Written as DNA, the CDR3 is TGCAGTGCTGGGGGATCCGAGGAGCAGTACTTC. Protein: CSAGGSEEQYF.